This entry features one T cell receptor beta chain sequence. Each subset's genomic DNA was shared equally among a number of immunoSEQ plates. Libraries were prepared by immunoSEQ multiplex PCR; TCRdb keeps only in-frame clonotypes and omits some of them. The sample shows 530,000 or so clones, 60% to 80% of them seen only once. The sample belongs to a study of shared clonotypes between healthy human individuals. Study background: The cohort comprised two women and a few men. Their ages spanned 18 to 49 years.

The germline V gene has CDR1 MNHEY and CDR2 SMNVEV (reference sequence). After removal of 4 bases from V and 4 bases from J, the junction contained 9 bases not matched to a gene. The length of the CDR3 is 17 residues. The sequenced sample consisted of PBMCs. This clonotype was obtained from a woman aged 40 to 55 in good health. Some clones in this sample may be carry-over from other donors' samples. This rearrangement joins TRBV27 to TRBJ2-1; 11 bases match TRBD2. CDR3 sequence reads: CASSSHRLAGLYNEQFF. The DNA for the CDR3 is TGTGCCAGCAGTTCCCACCGACTAGCGGGGCTTTACAATGAGCAGTTCTTC.